This TCR beta chain appears in the sequencing data of a study of blood T cell repertoires in COVID-19. Turning to the study itself: Sources were T cells, B-cell-depleted T cells, or PBMCs; the material itself was cDNA or gDNA.

Individuals drawn from about 26 US areas were about 18 to 95 years old. Before being deemed recovered, Cohort 3 donors had two negative PCRs, clearance, or symptom resolution. Profiled with immunoSEQ multiplex PCR; TCRdb holds only in-frame clones, not every one. The table lists about 140,000 clones, over 75% of them singletons. The V gene end was trimmed by 2 bases and the J gene end by 1 base; junction bases not matched to a gene: 9. The V gene's germline CDR1 is MDHEN and CDR2 SYDVKM. The CDR3 is made up of 17 amino acids. Sequenced input: PBMCs or T cells enriched from blood (not recorded which). V usage is TRBV28 and J usage is TRBJ2-3, with TRBD2 identical over 7 bases. The sequence was obtained from a woman aged 45 to 65 who had recovered from COVID-19. CDR3 sequence reads: CASSLGLAALRTDTQYF. CDR3 coding DNA: TGTGCCAGCAGTTTAGGGCTAGCGGCCCTGCGCACAGATACGCAGTATTTT.